This T cell receptor (beta chain) is from a study of blood T cell repertoires in COVID-19. Study at large: Researchers got acute and convalescent COVID-19 samples from the United States, Italy and Spain. PBMCs, B-cell-depleted T cells, or T cells provided the cDNA or gDNA that made up the material.

The CDR3 has 15 residues. Germline loops: CDR1 LGHNA, CDR2 YNFKEQ. Trimming shortened V by 0 bases and J by 4 bases, and 10 bases separated the two germline ends. Using immunoSEQ multiplex PCR, the repertoire was profiled, and TCRdb retains in-frame clones only, with some absent. The sample includes 140,000 or so clones, 80% of them seen just once. Sequencing was done on a sample of peripheral blood. This sequence joins TRBV4-2 and TRBJ1-5; the D is unclear. This sequence originates from a woman between 50 and 59 years old with acute or convalescent COVID-19. The CDR3 sequence is CASSQDLRENQPQHF. The CDR3 DNA reads TGTGCCAGCAGCCAAGATCTGAGGGAGAATCAGCCCCAGCATTTT.